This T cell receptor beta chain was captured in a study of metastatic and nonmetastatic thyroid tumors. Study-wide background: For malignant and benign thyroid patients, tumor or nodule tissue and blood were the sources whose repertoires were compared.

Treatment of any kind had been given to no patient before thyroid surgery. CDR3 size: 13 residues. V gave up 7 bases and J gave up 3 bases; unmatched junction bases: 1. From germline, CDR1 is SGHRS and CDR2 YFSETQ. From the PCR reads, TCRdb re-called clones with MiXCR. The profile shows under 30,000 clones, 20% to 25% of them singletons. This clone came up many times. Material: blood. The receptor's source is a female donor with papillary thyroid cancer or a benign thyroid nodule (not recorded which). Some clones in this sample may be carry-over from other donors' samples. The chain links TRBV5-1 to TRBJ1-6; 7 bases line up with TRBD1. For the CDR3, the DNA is TGCGCCAGCCGGGACAGCTATAATTCACCCCTCCACTTT. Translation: CASRDSYNSPLHF.